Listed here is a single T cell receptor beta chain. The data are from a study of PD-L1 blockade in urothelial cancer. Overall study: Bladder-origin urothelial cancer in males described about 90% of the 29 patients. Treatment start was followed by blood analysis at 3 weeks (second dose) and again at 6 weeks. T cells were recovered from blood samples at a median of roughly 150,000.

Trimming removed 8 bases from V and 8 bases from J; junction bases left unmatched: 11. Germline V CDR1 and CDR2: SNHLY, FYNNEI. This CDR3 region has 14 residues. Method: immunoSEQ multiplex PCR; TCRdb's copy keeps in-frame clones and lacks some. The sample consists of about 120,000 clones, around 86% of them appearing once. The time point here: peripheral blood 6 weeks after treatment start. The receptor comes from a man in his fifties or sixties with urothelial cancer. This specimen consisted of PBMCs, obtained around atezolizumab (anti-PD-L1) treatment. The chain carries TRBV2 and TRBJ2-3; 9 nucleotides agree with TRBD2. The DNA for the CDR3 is TGTGCCAGCGGAGTTATAGCGGGAGTAGGTACGCAGTATTTT. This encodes CASGVIAGVGTQYF.